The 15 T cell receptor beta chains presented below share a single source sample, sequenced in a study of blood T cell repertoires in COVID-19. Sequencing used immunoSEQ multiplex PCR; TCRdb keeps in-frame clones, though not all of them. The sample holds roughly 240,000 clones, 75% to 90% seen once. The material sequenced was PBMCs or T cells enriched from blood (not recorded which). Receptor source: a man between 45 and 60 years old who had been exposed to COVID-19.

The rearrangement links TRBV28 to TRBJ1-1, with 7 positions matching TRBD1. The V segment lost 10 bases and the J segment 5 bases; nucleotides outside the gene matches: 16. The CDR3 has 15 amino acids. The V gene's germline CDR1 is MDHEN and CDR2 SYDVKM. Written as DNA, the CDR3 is TGTGCCACCAAGAACAGGGGTGGTTGGTCGACTGAAGCTTTCTTT. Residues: CATKNRGGWSTEAFF.

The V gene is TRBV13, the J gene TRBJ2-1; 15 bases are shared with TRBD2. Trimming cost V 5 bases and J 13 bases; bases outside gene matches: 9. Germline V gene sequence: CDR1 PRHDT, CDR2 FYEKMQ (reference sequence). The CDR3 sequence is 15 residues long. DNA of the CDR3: TGTGCCAGCAGCCGGACTAGCGGGGGGGCCCAAACTCAGTTCTTC. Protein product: CASSRTSGGAQTQFF.

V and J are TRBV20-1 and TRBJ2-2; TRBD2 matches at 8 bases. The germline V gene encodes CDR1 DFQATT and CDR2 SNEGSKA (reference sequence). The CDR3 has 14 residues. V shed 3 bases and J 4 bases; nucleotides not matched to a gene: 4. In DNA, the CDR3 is TGCAGTGCTAGTGACGGGAGGGGCACCGGGGAGCTGTTTTTT. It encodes CSASDGRGTGELFF.

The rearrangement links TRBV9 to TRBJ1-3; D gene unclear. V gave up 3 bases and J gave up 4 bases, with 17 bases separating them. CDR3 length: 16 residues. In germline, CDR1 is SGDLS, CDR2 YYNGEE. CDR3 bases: TGTGCCAGCAGCGATGGCGGCCCTTGGTACGGAAACACCATATATTTT. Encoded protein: CASSDGGPWYGNTIYF. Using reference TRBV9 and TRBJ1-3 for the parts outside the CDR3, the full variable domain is DSGVTQTPKHLITATGQRVTLRCSPRSGDLSVYWYQQSLDQGLQFLIQYYNGEERAKGNILERFSAQQFPDLHSELNLSSLELGDSALYFCASSDGGPWYGNTIYFGEGSWLTVV.

This CDR3 reads CASSFRGLENQPQHF. As DNA, the CDR3 is TGTGCCAGCAGCTTTCGGGGTCTTGAGAATCAGCCCCAGCATTTT. This chain uses TRBV5-8 with TRBJ1-5; the D is unclear. CDR1 is SGHTS, CDR2 YDEGEE, per germline. Deletions cut 2 bases from V and 4 bases from J, with 13 bases between. The CDR3 has 15 residues.

The CDR3 sequence is CANQDRDLDTQYF. CDR3 sequence (DNA): TGTGCCAACCAGGACAGAGACCTAGATACGCAGTATTTT. The chain employs TRBV28 and TRBJ2-3, with D possibly being TRBD1 (6 bases). The V end lost 10 bases, the J end lost 5 bases, and 16 bases lay between the germline ends. Germline V gene data show CDR1 as MDHEN and CDR2 as SYDVKM. CDR3 length: 13 residues.

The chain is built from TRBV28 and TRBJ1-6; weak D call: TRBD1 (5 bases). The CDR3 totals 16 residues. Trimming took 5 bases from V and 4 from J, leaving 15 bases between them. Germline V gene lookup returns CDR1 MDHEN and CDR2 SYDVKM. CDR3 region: CASSPPGGGYNSPLHF. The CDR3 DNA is TGTGCCAGCAGTCCTCCGGGGGGTGGGTATAATTCACCCCTCCACTTT. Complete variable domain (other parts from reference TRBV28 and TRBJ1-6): DVKVTQSSRYLVKRTGEKVFLECVQDMDHENMFWYRQDPGLGLRLIYFSYDVKMKEKGDIPEGYSVSREKKERFSLILESASTNQTSMYLCASSPPGGGYNSPLHFGNGTRLTVT.

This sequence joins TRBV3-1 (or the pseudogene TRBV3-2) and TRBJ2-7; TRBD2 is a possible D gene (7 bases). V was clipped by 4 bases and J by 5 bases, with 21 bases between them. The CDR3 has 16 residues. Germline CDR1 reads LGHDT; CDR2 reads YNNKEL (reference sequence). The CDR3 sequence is CASSPGGRQGSNEQYF. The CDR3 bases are TGTGCCAGCAGCCCGGGGGGTCGTCAGGGGTCTAACGAGCAGTACTTC.

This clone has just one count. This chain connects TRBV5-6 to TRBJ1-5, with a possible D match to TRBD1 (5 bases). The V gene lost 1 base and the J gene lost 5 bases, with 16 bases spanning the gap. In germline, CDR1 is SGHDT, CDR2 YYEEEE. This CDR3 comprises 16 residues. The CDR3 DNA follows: TGTGCCAGCAGCTTGCACGGCAGCCGGGGGTATCAGCCCCAGCATTTT. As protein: CASSLHGSRGYQPQHF.

The CDR3 nucleotides are TGTGCCAGCAGTGAATGGGCCGGGAAGTTCTACGAGCAGTACTTC. The encoded protein is CASSEWAGKFYEQYF. This chain connects TRBV2 to TRBJ2-7; D is possibly TRBD2 (5 bases). This CDR3 contains 15 residues. Trimming stripped 2 bases from V and 3 bases from J, with 14 bases between. From germline, CDR1 is SNHLY and CDR2 FYNNEI.

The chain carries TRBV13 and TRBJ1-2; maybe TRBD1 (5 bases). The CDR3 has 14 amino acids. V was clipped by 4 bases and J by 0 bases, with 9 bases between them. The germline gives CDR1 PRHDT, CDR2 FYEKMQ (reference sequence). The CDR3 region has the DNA TGTGCCAGCAGCTACGGGGGAGCTAACTATGGCTACACCTTC. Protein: CASSYGGANYGYTF.

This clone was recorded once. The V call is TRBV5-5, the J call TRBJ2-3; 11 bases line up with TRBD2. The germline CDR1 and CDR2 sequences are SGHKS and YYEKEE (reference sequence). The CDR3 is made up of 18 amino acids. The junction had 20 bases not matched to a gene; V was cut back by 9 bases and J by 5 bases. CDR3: CATTALAGSGRAIDTQYF. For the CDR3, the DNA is TGTGCCACCACGGCGTTGGCAGGTAGCGGGAGGGCCATAGATACGCAGTATTTT.

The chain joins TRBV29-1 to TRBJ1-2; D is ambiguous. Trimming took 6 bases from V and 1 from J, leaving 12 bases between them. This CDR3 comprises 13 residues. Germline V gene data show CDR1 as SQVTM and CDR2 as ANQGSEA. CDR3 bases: TGCAGCGTCCGAGAACTATTTAACTATGGCTACACCTTC. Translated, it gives CSVRELFNYGYTF.

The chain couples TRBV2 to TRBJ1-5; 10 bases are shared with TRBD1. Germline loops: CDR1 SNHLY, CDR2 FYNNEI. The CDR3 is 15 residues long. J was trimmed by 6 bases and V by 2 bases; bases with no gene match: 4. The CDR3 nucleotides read TGTGCCAGCAGTGAACAGACAGGGGGCGGTCAGCCCCAGCATTTT. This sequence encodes CASSEQTGGGQPQHF.

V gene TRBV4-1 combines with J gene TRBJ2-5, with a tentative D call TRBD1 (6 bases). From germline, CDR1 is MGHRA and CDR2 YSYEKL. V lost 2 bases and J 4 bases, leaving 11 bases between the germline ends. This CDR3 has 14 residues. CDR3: CASSQRLGGETQYF. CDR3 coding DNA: TGCGCCAGCAGCCAAAGGTTAGGGGGAGAGACCCAGTACTTC.